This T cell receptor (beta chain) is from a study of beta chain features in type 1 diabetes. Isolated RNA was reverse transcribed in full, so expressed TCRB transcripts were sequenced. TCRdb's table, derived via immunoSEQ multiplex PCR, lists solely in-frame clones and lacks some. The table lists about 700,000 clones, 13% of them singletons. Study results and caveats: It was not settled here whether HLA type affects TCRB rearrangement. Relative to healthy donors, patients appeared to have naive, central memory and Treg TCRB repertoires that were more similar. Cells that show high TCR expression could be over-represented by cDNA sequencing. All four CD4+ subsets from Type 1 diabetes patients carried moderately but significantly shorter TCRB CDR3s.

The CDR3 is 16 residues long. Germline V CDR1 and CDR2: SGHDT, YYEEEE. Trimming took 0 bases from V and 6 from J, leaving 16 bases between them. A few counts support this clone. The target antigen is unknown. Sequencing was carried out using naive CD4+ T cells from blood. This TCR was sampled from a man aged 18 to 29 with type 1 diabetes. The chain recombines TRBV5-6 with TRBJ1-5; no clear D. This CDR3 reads CASSLGGQSRSQPQHF. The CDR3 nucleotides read TGTGCCAGCAGCTTGGGAGGGCAGTCGAGGAGTCAGCCCCAGCATTTT.